This is a list of T cell receptor beta chains from one sample in a study of radiation and T cells in renal cell carcinoma. Sequencing was performed with immunoSEQ multiplex PCR; in TCRdb, only in-frame clones are kept and a portion is missing. The table includes about 130,000 clones, about 81% detected once. Sequences were derived from blood, sampled from a patient whose treatment included radiotherapy and nephrectomy. All receptors come from a man aged 45-60 years with renal cell carcinoma. The CDR3 runs from the conserved cysteine through the conserved F or W. Each record gives: J gene, clone size, D gene, V gene, CDR3 protein, CDR3 DNA. The D gene is left open where the match is weak. Clone size is given for some rows only: seen once, a few or many times, or a class if the clone is expanded.

TRBJ1-2 | - | - | TRBV6-6 | CASSPSGTPYGYTF | TGTGCCAGCAGTCCGTCAGGGACTCCCTATGGCTACACCTTC
TRBJ2-7 | - | TRBD2 | TRBV9 | CASSVGPSGYDEQYF | TGTGCCAGCAGCGTAGGTCCTAGCGGGTACGACGAGCAGTACTTC
TRBJ2-2 | many | - | TRBV6-5 | CASSARETTGELFF | TGTGCCAGCAGTGCCAGGGAAACCACCGGGGAGCTGTTTTTT
TRBJ2-1 | - | TRBD2 | TRBV10-3 | CAISYGGGDNEQFF | TGTGCCATCAGCTATGGGGGGGGAGACAATGAGCAGTTCTTC
TRBJ2-7 | - | TRBD1 | TRBV27 | CASSIQGTGSYEQYF | TGTGCCAGCAGTATACAGGGGACGGGCTCCTACGAGCAGTACTTC
TRBJ1-1 | - | - | TRBV7-6 | CASSLAENTEAFF | TGTGCCAGCAGCTTAGCAGAGAACACTGAAGCTTTCTTT
TRBJ2-7 | - | TRBD2 | TRBV6-5 | CASSYSREGSNYEQYF | TGTGCCAGCAGTTACTCAAGGGAGGGGAGTAACTACGAGCAGTACTTC
TRBJ2-1 | - | - | TRBV5-1 | CASSFGVARGTRNEQFF | TGCGCCAGCAGCTTTGGTGTTGCTAGGGGGACGCGGAATGAGCAGTTCTTC
TRBJ1-1 | - | - | TRBV7-8 | CASSLGISNTEAFF | TGTGCCAGCAGCTTAGGGATTTCGAACACTGAAGCTTTCTTT
TRBJ2-7 | - | - | TRBV5-8 | CASSYGGGLLSYEQYF | TGTGCCAGCAGCTACGGGGGTGGGCTGTTATCCTACGAGCAGTACTTC
TRBJ2-1 | once | TRBD2 | TRBV5-1 | CASSLGREGRVSEQFF | TGCGCCAGCAGCTTGGGTAGGGAGGGTAGGGTAAGTGAGCAGTTCTTC
TRBJ2-1 | - | - | TRBV7-9 | CASSGGSYNEQFF | TGTGCCAGCAGCGGGGGATCTTACAATGAGCAGTTCTTC
TRBJ2-3 | - | - | TRBV9 | CASSLRRTAGTDTQYF | TGTGCCAGCAGCCTCCGTAGGACAGCCGGCACAGATACGCAGTATTTT
TRBJ2-2 | - | - | TRBV5-1 | CASSLVRTANTGELFF | TGCGCCAGCAGCTTGGTCAGGACAGCCAACACCGGGGAGCTGTTTTTT
TRBJ2-5 | - | - | TRBV4-1 | CASSQEADSPKYF | TGCGCCAGCAGCCAAGAGGCGGACTCCCCCAAGTACTTC
TRBJ2-7 | once | TRBD2 | TRBV4-2 | CASSRTTERDGTYEQYF | TGTGCCAGCAGCCGAACGACAGAGCGGGATGGAACCTACGAGCAGTACTTC
TRBJ2-7 | few | - | TRBV6-5 | CASSQGGLSTYEQYF | TGTGCCAGCAGTCAGGGGGGACTATCAACCTACGAGCAGTACTTC
TRBJ1-1 | - | - | TRBV28 | CASRIQGMGITEAFF | TGTGCCAGCAGGATACAGGGAATGGGGATCACTGAAGCTTTCTTT
TRBJ2-1 | - | - | TRBV5-4 | CASSLGGIGPYNEQFF | TGTGCCAGCAGCTTGGGTGGGATAGGGCCTTACAATGAGCAGTTCTTC
TRBJ2-5 | few | TRBD2 | TRBV28 | CASSSGKLAGGLETQYF | TGTGCCAGCAGTTCGGGGAAACTAGCGGGGGGCTTGGAGACCCAGTACTTC
TRBJ1-2 | - | TRBD1 | TRBV4-1 | CASSQRFAGQISKSYGYTF | TGCGCCAGCAGCCAACGTTTTGCGGGACAGATCTCAAAGTCCTATGGCTACACCTTC
TRBJ2-6 | - | TRBD1 | TRBV19 | CASSRQGAGGANVLTF | TGTGCCAGTAGTAGACAGGGCGCTGGGGGGGCCAACGTCCTGACTTTC
TRBJ1-2 | - | - | TRBV10-3 | CAISEGFGYGYTF | TGTGCCATCAGTGAGGGATTCGGCTATGGCTACACCTTC
TRBJ1-3 | - | - | TRBV6-1 | CASSPTGDGNTIYF | TGTGCCAGCAGTCCGACAGGTGATGGAAACACCATATATTTT
TRBJ2-7 | - | TRBD1 | TRBV7-9 | CASSLRQGEQYF | TGTGCCAGCAGCTTACGACAGGGGGAGCAGTACTTC
TRBJ2-7 | - | TRBD2 | TRBV28 | CASSFTLAGLSYEQYF | TGTGCCAGCAGTTTTACACTAGCGGGACTATCCTACGAGCAGTACTTC
TRBJ2-1 | once | - | TRBV4-1 | CASSPERTRYNEQFF | TGCGCCAGCAGCCCTGAGCGGACACGGTACAATGAGCAGTTCTTC
TRBJ1-1 | - | - | TRBV7-8 | CASSVRRGTEAFF | TGTGCCAGCAGCGTAAGGCGAGGTACTGAAGCTTTCTTT
TRBJ2-7 | - | - | TRBV30 | CAWSFGTHEQYF | TGTGCCTGGAGTTTCGGGACGCACGAGCAGTACTTC
TRBJ2-7 | - | TRBD1 | TRBV6-6 | CASGEYGTGVPYEQYF | TGTGCCAGCGGAGAATACGGGACAGGGGTGCCCTACGAGCAGTACTTC
TRBJ1-5 | few | - | TRBV28 | CASSSGQHDQPQHF | TGTGCCAGCAGCTCAGGACAGCACGATCAGCCCCAGCATTTT
TRBJ1-5 | - | - | TRBV27 | CASSVREGRNQPQHF | TGTGCCAGCAGTGTACGTGAGGGACGCAATCAGCCCCAGCATTTT
TRBJ2-7 | - | - | TRBV28 | CASSLDRQMQYF | TGTGCCAGCAGTTTGGATCGACAGATGCAGTACTTC
TRBJ1-2 | - | TRBD1 | TRBV9 | CASSAPGTGGYGYTF | TGTGCCAGCAGCGCGCCTGGGACAGGAGGCTATGGCTACACCTTC
TRBJ1-6 | - | - | TRBV30 | CAWREQVNSPLHF | TGTGCCTGGAGGGAACAGGTCAATTCACCCCTCCACTTT
TRBJ2-1 | - | - | TRBV4-3 | CASSQVGYNEQFF | TGCGCCAGCAGCCAAGTCGGGTACAATGAGCAGTTCTTC
TRBJ2-5 | - | - | TRBV7-9 | CASSLGLQNQETQYF | TGTGCCAGCAGCTTAGGACTCCAAAATCAAGAGACCCAGTACTTC
TRBJ2-7 | - | - | TRBV2 | CASSNPGEDYEQYF | TGTGCCAGCAGTAATCCGGGAGAAGACTACGAGCAGTACTTC
TRBJ1-2 | once | - | TRBV4-3 | CASSQGQWSGYTF | TGCGCCAGCAGCCAAGGACAGTGGAGCGGCTACACCTTC
TRBJ1-5 | - | TRBD1 | TRBV6-6 | CAIKIGQGNQPQHF | TGTGCCATAAAAATCGGACAGGGCAATCAGCCCCAGCATTTT
TRBJ2-1 | - | - | TRBV7-2 | CASSSRRRGAGSNEQFF | TGTGCCAGCAGCTCCCGTCGCCGGGGGGCAGGTTCCAATGAGCAGTTCTTC
TRBJ1-2 | - | - | TRBV7-2 | CASSQINYGYTF | TGTGCCAGCAGCCAGATTAACTATGGCTACACCTTC
TRBJ1-3 | - | TRBD1 | TRBV23-1 | CASGPPDRIYGNTIYF | TGCGCCAGCGGCCCTCCGGACAGGATTTATGGAAACACCATATATTTT
TRBJ2-5 | - | - | TRBV9 | CASGRDFEETQYF | TGTGCCAGCGGAAGGGACTTTGAAGAGACCCAGTACTTC
TRBJ1-2 | - | TRBD1 | TRBV30 | CAWIGQGEAFYGYTF | TGTGCCTGGATCGGACAGGGGGAGGCCTTCTATGGCTACACCTTC
TRBJ1-5 | - | TRBD1 | TRBV2 | CASSSVPRGLGQPQHF | TGTGCCAGCAGTTCCGTACCCAGGGGGCTCGGTCAGCCCCAGCATTTT
TRBJ2-5 | few | TRBD1 | TRBV5-4 | CASSLGTGIAETQYF | TGTGCCAGCAGCTTGGGGACAGGGATTGCAGAGACCCAGTACTTC
TRBJ2-3 | - | TRBD2 | TRBV4-2 | CASSQEPPGLAGSTDTQYF | TGTGCCAGCAGCCAAGAACCACCAGGACTAGCGGGAAGCACAGATACGCAGTATTTT
TRBJ2-2 | - | - | TRBV5-1 | CASSSTGLKTGELFF | TGCGCCAGCAGCTCCACAGGGTTAAAAACCGGGGAGCTGTTTTTT
TRBJ1-2 | - | - | TRBV7-9 | CASSVSSPAGANYGYTF | TGTGCCAGCAGCGTTAGTAGCCCGGCAGGGGCTAACTATGGCTACACCTTC
TRBJ1-2 | few | - | TRBV4-2 | CASSPQRQDNYGYTF | TGTGCCAGCAGCCCACAAAGACAGGATAACTATGGCTACACCTTC
TRBJ1-1 | - | - | TRBV27 | CASSPGTLNTEAFF | TGTGCCAGCAGTCCCGGGACACTGAACACTGAAGCTTTCTTT
TRBJ2-4 | - | - | TRBV2 | CASSDWSFSGSGAKNIQYF | TGTGCCAGCAGTGACTGGTCGTTTAGCGGATCCGGGGCCAAAAACATTCAGTACTTC
TRBJ2-1 | once | TRBD2 | TRBV7-8 | CASSPAGGREQFF | TGTGCCAGCAGCCCGGCGGGGGGACGTGAGCAGTTCTTC
TRBJ1-2 | - | - | TRBV2 | CASSNYGYTF | TGTGCCAGCAGTAACTATGGCTACACCTTC
TRBJ2-3 | - | TRBD2 | TRBV2 | CARRTSGTDTQYF | TGTGCCAGGCGGACTAGCGGTACAGATACGCAGTATTTT
TRBJ2-1 | - | - | TRBV2 | CASSEAAAEQFF | TGTGCCAGCAGTGAAGCCGCCGCTGAGCAGTTCTTC
TRBJ2-7 | - | TRBD2 | TRBV11-2 | CASSPSTSAAYEQYF | TGTGCCAGCAGCCCGTCGACTAGCGCGGCTTACGAGCAGTACTTC
TRBJ2-7 | - | - | TRBV21-1 | CASSKVVAVDPYEQYF | TGTGCCAGCAGCAAAGTGGTAGCGGTAGATCCCTACGAGCAGTACTTC
TRBJ2-3 | - | - | TRBV5-1 | CASSLLLGSDTQYF | TGCGCCAGCAGCTTACTGTTGGGGTCAGATACGCAGTATTTT